This TCR beta chain originates from a study of shared clonotypes between healthy human individuals. Per the original methods: Without quality scores, immunoSEQ junctional reads could not be filtered like full-length reads. Method: immunoSEQ multiplex PCR; TCRdb's copy keeps in-frame clones and lacks some. D and trimming come from the DNA, and the V and J calls and clone size come from that table. Of around 2,000,000 clones in the sample, roughly 94% were seen once. As concerns this clone: Its antigen is not identified.

Points from the study as a whole: Generally, estimated richness proved larger in naive subsets than it did in memory subsets.

The sample was naive CD4+ T cells sorted from blood. Noted subset: CD45RA+ positively selected. This clonotype originated in a man between 18 and 35 years old in good health.

The CDR3 sequence: CAIRRLAGVDEQYF. DNA for the CDR3: TGTGCCATCAGACGACTAGCGGGAGTAGATGAGCAGTACTTC. This chain joins TRBV10-3 and TRBJ2-7; 12 nucleotides agree with TRBD2. Germline CDR1 reads ENHRY; CDR2 reads SYGVKD. The CDR3 contains 14 residues. J gave up 7 bases and V 6 bases, and 7 bases lay outside the gene matches.